This note documents a single TCR beta chain sequence. This clonotype has ten or more counts. It lacks a known antigen. No much larger clone is present one base from it, and per-base qualities are unavailable. cDNA synthesis used template-switch 5'RACE with a primer carrying a 10-nucleotide random unique molecular identifier tagging each TCR transcript. Every sequencing run yielded over 170 million TCR-beta sequences covering 15-18 subjects. The RNeasy kit was used to extract total RNA. TCR-beta VDJ regions were amplified with primers for the TCR constant region and the 5'RACE anchor, using the KAPA Real-time Library Amplification kit. Sample indexes and Illumina adaptors were added in a first PCR, and a second PCR then increased library yield. After Ampure bead purification, the roughly 650 bp TCR product was size-selected on a 2% E-gel SizeSelection system. Before pooling, library quality was assessed on a Bioanalyzer, concentration was determined with Qubit, and library quantification was performed with the Kapa Library Quantification kit. Libraries were sequenced paired-end 2 x 150 bp on an Illumina HiSeq 2500. To increase sequence diversity, about 25-31% phiX was spiked into each library pool. Concerning the study's data processing: Quality-filtered reads were processed with the UMI-based MiGEC pipeline, and over 85% of raw TCR sequences were removed by the MiGEC pipeline during error correction. VDJ genes were aligned to IMGT germline references, and each clonotype was defined by a unique CDR3 amino acid sequence together with V-J genes. Clonal expansion, Shannon diversity and CDR3 relatedness were evaluated with VDJtools (CalcPairwiseDistances, ClusterSamples), while phylogenetic trees were built in CLCbio workbench. Expanded clones were defined as having at least 8 unique UMIs, based on coefficient-of-variation modelling across technical triplicates. Clones were called with MiXCR by TCRdb after fastp trimmed the public reads at Q25, and only in-frame beta chains were retained. Merged by CDR3 protein, the rows form single entries marked with the most common genes and DNA. TCRdb, not the original authors, processed these V and J calls. In this sample the table shows over 75,000 distinct CDR3 sequences, approximately 6% of which occur a single time. The ten largest clones add up to roughly 7.3% of the sample.

These data belong to a study of neurological immune-mediated disorders (dated by TCRdb to between 2018 and 2021). General notes on the study: Of the approximately 34 multiple sclerosis patients, approximately 30 had relapsing-remitting MS and 3 had secondary progressive MS. Longitudinal HAM/TSP and healthy donors were sampled at 3 time-points each (about 3-45 month intervals). The cohort comprised 68 subjects: about 14 HAM/TSP patients, some 35 multiple sclerosis patients and 20 or so healthy controls. The study compared peripheral blood TCR-beta repertoires of HTLV-I-associated myelopathy (HAM/TSP) patients, multiple sclerosis patients and healthy controls using UMI-based sequencing. Alongside PBMC samples, the set of some 97 TCR-beta libraries contained longitudinal samples, technical triplicates, and paired CD4+ and CD8+ T-cell subsets that had been sorted.

The CDR3 runs 15 residues from the cysteine to the phenylalanine. Of the read, only the CDR3 DNA is kept; its 45 bases are in frame from base 1. V is clipped by 7 bases and J by 5 bases, and the sequence between their germline boundaries is 18 bases long. The germline V gene (reference sequence) provides CDR1 MNHNY and CDR2 SVGAGI. On the study overall, not on this receptor specifically: No clinical or MRI features were associated with the MS cluster, and the authors said that larger cohorts are needed. In a phylogenetic analysis, the repertoires of 18 out of 34 MS patients fell into a single cluster of related CDR3 sequences, pointing to a possible signature at the repertoire level. Across subjects, expanded clones never shared an identical CDR3 amino acid sequence, which suggests that the TCR-beta repertoires in every group were private. TCR clonal expansion was highest in HAM/TSP patients and lowest in MS patients, with MS patients falling below even healthy controls.

The time point tag for this specimen amounts to: longitudinal time-point 2. Libraries from unsorted PBMCs were made from 2 million PBMCs kept in RNAlater at -80 degrees C until RNA extraction. The multiple sclerosis patients were enrolled in a US clinical protocol that used magnetic resonance imaging to evaluate disease progression. Peripheral blood was subjected to Ficoll-Hypaque density gradient centrifugation to isolate PBMCs, which were then cryopreserved in liquid nitrogen. The rearranged chain carries TRBV6-6 and TRBJ1-5, with TRBD1 as a weak D call on 6 bases. This receptor was obtained from a woman in her fifties or sixties with multiple sclerosis. Sequencing was carried out using PBMCs. The DNA sequence is as follows: TGTGCCAGCATTAACGGGGGGGCGGTGGATCAGCCCCAGCATTTT. Translated, it reads CASINGGAVDQPQHF.